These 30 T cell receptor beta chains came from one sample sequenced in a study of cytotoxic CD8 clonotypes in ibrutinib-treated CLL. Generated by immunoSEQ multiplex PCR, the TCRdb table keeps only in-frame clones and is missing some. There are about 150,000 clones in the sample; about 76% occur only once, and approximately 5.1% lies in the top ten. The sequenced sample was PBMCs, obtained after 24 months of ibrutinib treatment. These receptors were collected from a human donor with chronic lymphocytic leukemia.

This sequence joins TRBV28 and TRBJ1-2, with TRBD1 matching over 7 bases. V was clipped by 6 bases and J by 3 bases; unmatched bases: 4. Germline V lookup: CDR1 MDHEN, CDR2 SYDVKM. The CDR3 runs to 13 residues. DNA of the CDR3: TGTGCCAGCAGGGAGGGGACAGACTATGGCTACACCTTC. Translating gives CASREGTDYGYTF.

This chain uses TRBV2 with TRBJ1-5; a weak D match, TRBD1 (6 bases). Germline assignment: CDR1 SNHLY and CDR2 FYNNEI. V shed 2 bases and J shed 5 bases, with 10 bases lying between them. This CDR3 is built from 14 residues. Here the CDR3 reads CASSENRQDQPQHF. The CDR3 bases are TGTGCCAGCAGTGAAAATAGACAGGATCAGCCCCAGCATTTT.

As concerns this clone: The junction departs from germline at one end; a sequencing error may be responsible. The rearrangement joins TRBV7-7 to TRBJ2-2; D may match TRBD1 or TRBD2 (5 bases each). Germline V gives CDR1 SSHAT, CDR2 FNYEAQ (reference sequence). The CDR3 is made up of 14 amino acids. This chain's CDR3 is CASRPDGATGELFF. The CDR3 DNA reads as TGTGCTAGCAGACCGGACGGGGCCACCGGGGAGCTGTTTTTT. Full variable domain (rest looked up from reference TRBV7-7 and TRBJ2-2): GAGVSQSPRYKVTKRGQDVTLRCDPISSHATLYWYQQALGQGPEFLTYFNYEAQPDKSGLPSDRFSAERPEGSISTLTIQRTEQRDSAMYRCASRPDGATGELFFGEGSRLTVL.

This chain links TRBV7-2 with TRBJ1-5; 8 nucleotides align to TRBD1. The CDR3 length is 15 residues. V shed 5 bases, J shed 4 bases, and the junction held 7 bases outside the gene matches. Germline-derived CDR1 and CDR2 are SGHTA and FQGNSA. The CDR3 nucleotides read TGTGCCAGCAGCCCCGACAGGGGTGGTAATCAGCCCCAGCATTTT. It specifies CASSPDRGGNQPQHF.

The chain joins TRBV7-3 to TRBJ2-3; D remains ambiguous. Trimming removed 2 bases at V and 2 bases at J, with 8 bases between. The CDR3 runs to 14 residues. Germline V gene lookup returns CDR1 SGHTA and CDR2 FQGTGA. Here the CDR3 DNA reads TGTGCCAGCAGCTTATCGGCAGTCACAGATACGCAGTATTTT. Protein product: CASSLSAVTDTQYF.

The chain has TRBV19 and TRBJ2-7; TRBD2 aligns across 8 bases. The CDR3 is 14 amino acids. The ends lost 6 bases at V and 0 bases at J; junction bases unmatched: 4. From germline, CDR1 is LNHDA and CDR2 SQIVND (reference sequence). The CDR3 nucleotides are TGTGCCAGTAGGACTAGCGTGAACTCCTACGAGCAGTACTTC. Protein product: CASRTSVNSYEQYF.

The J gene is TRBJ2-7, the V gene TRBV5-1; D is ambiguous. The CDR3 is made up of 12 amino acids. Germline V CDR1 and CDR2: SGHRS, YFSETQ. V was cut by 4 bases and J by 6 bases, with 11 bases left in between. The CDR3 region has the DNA TGCGCCAGCAGCCCCTTAGGTGGCGAGCAGTACTTC. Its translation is CASSPLGGEQYF.

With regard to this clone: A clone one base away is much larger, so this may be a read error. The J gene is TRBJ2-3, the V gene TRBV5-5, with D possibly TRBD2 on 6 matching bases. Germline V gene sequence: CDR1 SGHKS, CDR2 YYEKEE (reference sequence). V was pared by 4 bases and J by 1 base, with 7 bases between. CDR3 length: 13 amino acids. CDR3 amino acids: CASSPSGTDTQYF. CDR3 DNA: TGTGCCAGCAGCCCTAGCGGCACAGATACGCAGTATTTT.

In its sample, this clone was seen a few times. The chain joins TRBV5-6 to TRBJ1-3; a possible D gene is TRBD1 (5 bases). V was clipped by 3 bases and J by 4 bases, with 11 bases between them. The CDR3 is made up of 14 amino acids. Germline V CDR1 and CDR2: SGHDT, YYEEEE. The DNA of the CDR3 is TGTGCCAGCAGCTCCGCGGGGCCGGGAAACACCATATATTTT. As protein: CASSSAGPGNTIYF.

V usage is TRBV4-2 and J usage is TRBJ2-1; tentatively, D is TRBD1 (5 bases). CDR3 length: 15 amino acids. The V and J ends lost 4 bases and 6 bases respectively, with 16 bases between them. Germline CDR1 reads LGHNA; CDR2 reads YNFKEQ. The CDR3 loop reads CASSLDSLYVNEQFF. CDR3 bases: TGTGCCAGCAGCCTAGACAGCCTATACGTCAATGAGCAGTTCTTC.

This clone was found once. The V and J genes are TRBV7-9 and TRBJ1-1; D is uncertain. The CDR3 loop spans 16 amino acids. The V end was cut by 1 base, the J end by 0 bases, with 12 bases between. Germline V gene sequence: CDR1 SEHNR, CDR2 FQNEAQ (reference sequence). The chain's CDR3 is CASSLGAAGLNTEAFF. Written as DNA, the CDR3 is TGTGCCAGCAGCTTAGGGGCAGCGGGTTTGAACACTGAAGCTTTCTTT.

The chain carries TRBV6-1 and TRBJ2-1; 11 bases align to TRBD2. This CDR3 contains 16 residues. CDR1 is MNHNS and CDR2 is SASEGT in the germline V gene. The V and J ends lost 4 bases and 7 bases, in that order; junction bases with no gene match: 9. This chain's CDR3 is CASSGRTSGWLNEQFF. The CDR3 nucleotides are TGTGCCAGCAGTGGGAGGACTAGCGGGTGGCTGAATGAGCAGTTCTTC.

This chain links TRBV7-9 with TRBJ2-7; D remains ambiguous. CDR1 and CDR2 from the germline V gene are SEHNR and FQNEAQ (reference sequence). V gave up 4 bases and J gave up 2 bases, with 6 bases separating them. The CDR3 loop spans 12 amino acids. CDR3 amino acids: CASSSLPYEQYF. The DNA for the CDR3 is TGTGCCAGCAGCTCCCTGCCCTACGAGCAGTACTTC.

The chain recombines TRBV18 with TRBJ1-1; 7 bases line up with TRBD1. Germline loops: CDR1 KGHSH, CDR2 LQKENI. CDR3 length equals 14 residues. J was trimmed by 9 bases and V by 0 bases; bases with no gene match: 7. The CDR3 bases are TGTGCCAGCTCACCACCGGACAGGCGGTCACAAGCTTTCTTT. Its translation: CASSPPDRRSQAFF.

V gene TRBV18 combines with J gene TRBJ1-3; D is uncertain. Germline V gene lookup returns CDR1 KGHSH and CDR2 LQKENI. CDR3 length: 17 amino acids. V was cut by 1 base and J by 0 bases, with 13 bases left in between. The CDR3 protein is CASSPRATESSGNTIYF. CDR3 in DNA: TGTGCCAGCTCACCACGGGCAACCGAAAGCTCTGGAAACACCATATATTTT.

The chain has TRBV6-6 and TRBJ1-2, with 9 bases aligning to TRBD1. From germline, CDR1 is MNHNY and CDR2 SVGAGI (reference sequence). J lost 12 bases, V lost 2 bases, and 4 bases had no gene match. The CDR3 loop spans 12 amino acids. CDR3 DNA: TGTGCCAGCAGTTACCGCCGGACAGGGGACACCTTC. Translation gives CASSYRRTGDTF.

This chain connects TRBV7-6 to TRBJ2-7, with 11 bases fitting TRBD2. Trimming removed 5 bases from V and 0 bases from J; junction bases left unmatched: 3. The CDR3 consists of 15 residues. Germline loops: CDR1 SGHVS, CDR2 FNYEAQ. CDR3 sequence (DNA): TGTGCCAGCAGCAGACTAGCGGGGAGCTCCTACGAGCAGTACTTC. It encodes CASSRLAGSSYEQYF.

The CDR3 region has the DNA TGTGCCAGCAGTGGGGGCAACCACGCACCCCTCCACTTT. Protein: CASSGGNHAPLHF. This chain uses TRBV2 with TRBJ1-6; D possibly corresponds to TRBD1 (5 bases). The CDR3 length is 13 residues. Trimming shortened V by 4 bases and J by 11 bases, and 12 bases separated the two germline ends. Germline assignment: CDR1 SNHLY and CDR2 FYNNEI.

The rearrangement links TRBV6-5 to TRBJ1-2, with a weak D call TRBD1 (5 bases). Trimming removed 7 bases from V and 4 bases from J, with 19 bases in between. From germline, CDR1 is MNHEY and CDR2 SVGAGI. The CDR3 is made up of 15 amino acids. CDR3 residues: CASKDGTGTGYGYTF. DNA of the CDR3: TGTGCCAGCAAAGACGGGACCGGTACGGGCTATGGCTACACCTTC.

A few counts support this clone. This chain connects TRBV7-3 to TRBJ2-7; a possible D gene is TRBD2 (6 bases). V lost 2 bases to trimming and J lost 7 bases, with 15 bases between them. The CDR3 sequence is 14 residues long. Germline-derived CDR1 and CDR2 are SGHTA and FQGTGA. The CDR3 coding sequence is TGTGCCAGCAGCTTACGTCCGGCGGCGGGGGAGCAGTACTTC. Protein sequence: CASSLRPAAGEQYF. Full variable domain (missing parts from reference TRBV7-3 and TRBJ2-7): GAGVSQTPSNKVTEKGKYVELRCDPISGHTALYWYRQSLGQGPEFLIYFQGTGAADDSGLPNDRFFAVRPEGSVSTLKIQRTERGDSAVYLCASSLRPAAGEQYFGPGTRLTVT.

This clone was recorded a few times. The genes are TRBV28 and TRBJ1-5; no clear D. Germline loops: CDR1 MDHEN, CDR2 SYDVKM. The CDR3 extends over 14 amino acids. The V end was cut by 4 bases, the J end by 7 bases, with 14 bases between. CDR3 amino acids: CASSSPQNRQPQHF. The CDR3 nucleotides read TGTGCCAGCAGTTCCCCCCAGAACCGACAGCCCCAGCATTTT.

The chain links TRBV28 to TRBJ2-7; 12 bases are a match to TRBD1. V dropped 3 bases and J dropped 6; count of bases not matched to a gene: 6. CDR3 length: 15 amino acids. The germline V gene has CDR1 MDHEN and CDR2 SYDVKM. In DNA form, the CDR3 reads TGTGCCAGCAGTTTTCCCCGGGACAGGGGGCCCGAGCAGTACTTC. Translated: CASSFPRDRGPEQYF. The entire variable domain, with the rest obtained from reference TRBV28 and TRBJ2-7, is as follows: DVKVTQSSRYLVKRTGEKVFLECVQDMDHENMFWYRQDPGLGLRLIYFSYDVKMKEKGDIPEGYSVSREKKERFSLILESASTNQTSMYLCASSFPRDRGPEQYFGPGTRLTVT.

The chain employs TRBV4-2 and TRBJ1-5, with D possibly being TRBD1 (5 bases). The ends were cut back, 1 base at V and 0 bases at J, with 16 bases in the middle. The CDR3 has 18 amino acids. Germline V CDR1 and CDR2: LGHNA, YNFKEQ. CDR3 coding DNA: TGTGCCAGCAGCCAAGTGAGTACAGGAGGGTATAGCAATCAGCCCCAGCATTTT. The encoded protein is CASSQVSTGGYSNQPQHF.

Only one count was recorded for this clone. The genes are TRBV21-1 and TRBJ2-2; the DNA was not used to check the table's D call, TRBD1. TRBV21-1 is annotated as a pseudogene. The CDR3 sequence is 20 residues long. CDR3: CASSKARGDRAPRNTGELFF. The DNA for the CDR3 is TGTGCCAGCAGCAAAGCGCGGGGGGACAGGGCTCCGCGTAACACCGGGGAGCTGTTTTTT.

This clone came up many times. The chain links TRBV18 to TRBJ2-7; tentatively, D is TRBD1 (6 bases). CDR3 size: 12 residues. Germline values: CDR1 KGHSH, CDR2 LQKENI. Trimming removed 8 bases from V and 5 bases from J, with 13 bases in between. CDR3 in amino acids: CASNRAGNEQYF. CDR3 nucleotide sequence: TGTGCCAGCAACAGGGCCGGGAACGAGCAGTACTTC.

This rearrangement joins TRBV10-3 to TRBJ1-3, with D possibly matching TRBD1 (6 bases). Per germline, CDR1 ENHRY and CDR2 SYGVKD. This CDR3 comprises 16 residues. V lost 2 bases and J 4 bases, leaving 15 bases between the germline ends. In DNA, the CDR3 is TGTGCCATCAGTGAGAGGGGGGGGATCTCCGGAAACACCATATATTTT. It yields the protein CAISERGGISGNTIYF.

This CDR3 is CASSYGADWQYF. The CDR3 DNA follows: TGTGCCAGCAGTTACGGGGCGGATTGGCAGTACTTC. This sequence joins TRBV6-5 and TRBJ2-7; D perhaps matches TRBD1 (5 bases). This CDR3 is built from 12 residues. V was cut by 2 bases and J by 9 bases, with 11 bases left in between. Germline V gene data show CDR1 as MNHEY and CDR2 as SVGAGI.

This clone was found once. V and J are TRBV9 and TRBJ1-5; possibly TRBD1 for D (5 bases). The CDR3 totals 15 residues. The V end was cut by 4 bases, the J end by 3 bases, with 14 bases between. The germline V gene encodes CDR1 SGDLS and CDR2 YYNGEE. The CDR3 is CASSRDVGPNQPQHF. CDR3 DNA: TGTGCCAGCAGCCGGGACGTAGGCCCCAATCAGCCCCAGCATTTT.

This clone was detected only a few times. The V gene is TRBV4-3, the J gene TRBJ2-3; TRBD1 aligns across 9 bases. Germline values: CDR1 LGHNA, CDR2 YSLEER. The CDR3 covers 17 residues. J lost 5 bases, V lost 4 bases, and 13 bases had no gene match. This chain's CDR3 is CASSPQPGQGVGDTQYF. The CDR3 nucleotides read TGCGCCAGCAGCCCCCAACCGGGACAGGGAGTAGGAGATACGCAGTATTTT.

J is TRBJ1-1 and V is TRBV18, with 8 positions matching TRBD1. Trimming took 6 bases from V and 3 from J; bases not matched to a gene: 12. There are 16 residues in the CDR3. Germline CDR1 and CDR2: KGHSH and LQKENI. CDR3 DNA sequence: TGTGCCAGCTCTCCCCAGGGGGCGGCTATTCACACTGAAGCTTTCTTT. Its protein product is CASSPQGAAIHTEAFF.